Below, 17 T cell receptor beta chains from the same sample are listed, as sequenced in a study of cytotoxic CD8 clonotypes in ibrutinib-treated CLL (dated by TCRdb to the early 2020s). Library generation was performed with the immunoSEQ multiplex PCR assay. TCRdb took this table from immuneACCESS and kept in-frame rearrangements with V and J called. Such tables lack part of the clones; where checked against another copy, unresolved V genes explain under half of the gap, and the rest is unexplained. The sample includes some 35,000 clones, with 71% observed a single time. Approximately 15% of the sample is in the top ten clones. In light of the paper, this sample's time point label describes: progressive disease on ibrutinib. Material: PBMCs, obtained at disease progression, from a patient treated with ibrutinib. These receptors originate from a human donor with chronic lymphocytic leukemia.

This sequence joins TRBV6-4 and TRBJ1-2; the D gene is possibly TRBD1 (6 bases). The CDR3 extends over 12 amino acids. The V gene's germline CDR1 is MRHNA and CDR2 SNTAGT. Trimming took 5 bases from V and 9 from J, leaving 13 bases between them. The CDR3 DNA reads TGTGCCAGCAGTACAGGGTTAGGGAGCTACACCTTC. Its translation: CASSTGLGSYTF.

The chain employs TRBV6-6 and TRBJ2-3, with 7 positions matching TRBD2. Germline lookup yields CDR1 MNHNY and CDR2 SVGAGI (reference sequence). The V segment lost 8 bases and the J segment 2 bases; nucleotides outside the gene matches: 4. This CDR3 region has 13 residues. The DNA for the CDR3 is TGTGCCAGCGCGCGGGGGAACACAGATACGCAGTATTTT. Its translation: CASARGNTDTQYF.

A few counts support this clone. J is TRBJ2-7 and V is TRBV19, with TRBD1 matching over 7 bases. The J segment lost 7 bases and the V segment lost 4 bases, leaving 16 bases of the junction unmatched. The CDR3 spans 16 residues. Germline lookup yields CDR1 LNHDA and CDR2 SQIVND (reference sequence). The CDR3 region is CASSTDTGVISREQYF. The DNA of the CDR3 is TGTGCCAGTAGTACGGACACAGGGGTCATCTCGCGGGAGCAGTACTTC. Together with reference TRBV19 and TRBJ2-7, the CDR3 gives the full variable domain: DGGITQSPKYLFRKEGQNVTLSCEQNLNHDAMYWYRQDPGQGLRLIYYSQIVNDFQKGDIAEGYSVSREKKESFPLTVTSAQKNPTAFYLCASSTDTGVISREQYFGPGTRLTVT.

This clone was detected a few times. V is TRBV2 and J is TRBJ2-3; 10 bases line up with TRBD1. Unmatched junction bases numbered 7, after V lost 5 bases and J lost 5 bases. The CDR3 consists of 15 residues. Germline V gives CDR1 SNHLY, CDR2 FYNNEI. The CDR3 nucleotides read TGTGCCAGCAGTCTAGGGACAGGGGCGGGAGATACGCAGTATTTT. This gives the protein CASSLGTGAGDTQYF.

This chain joins TRBV4-1 and TRBJ1-2; D possibly corresponds to TRBD1 (5 bases). In germline, CDR1 is MGHRA, CDR2 YSYEKL. Trimming left V 0 bases short and J 4 bases short, with 9 bases between. The CDR3 consists of 14 residues. CDR3 amino acids: CASSQDPGGYGYTF. The DNA of the CDR3 is TGCGCCAGCAGCCAAGATCCGGGGGGCTATGGCTACACCTTC.

V gene TRBV6-1 combines with J gene TRBJ1-2; 8 bases fit TRBD1. Trimming at V came to 6 bases and at J to 7 bases, leaving 13 bases not matched to a gene. CDR3 length: 15 amino acids. CDR1 MNHNS and CDR2 SASEGT come from the germline V gene. The chain's CDR3 is CASSPRTGPSVGYTF. The CDR3 DNA is TGTGCCAGCAGCCCTCGGACAGGGCCCTCGGTTGGCTACACCTTC.

This sequence joins TRBV5-1 and TRBJ2-4; tentatively, D is TRBD2 (6 bases). Germline V gives CDR1 SGHRS, CDR2 YFSETQ. The CDR3 runs to 15 residues. Trimming pared 1 base from V and 1 base from J, leaving 9 bases between. The CDR3 loop is CASSLLSGAKNIQYF. The CDR3 DNA follows: TGCGCCAGCAGCTTGCTAAGCGGGGCCAAAAACATTCAGTACTTC.

This chain uses TRBV11-1 with TRBJ1-1; D is undetermined. The CDR3 runs 15 residues. The germline V gene encodes CDR1 SGHAT and CDR2 FQDESV (reference sequence). Trimming cost V 7 bases and J 2 bases, with 17 bases left between them. CDR3 residues: CASKQRAGPNTEAFF. The CDR3 DNA is TGTGCCAGCAAACAAAGGGCAGGTCCCAACACTGAAGCTTTCTTT.

This rearrangement joins TRBV18 to TRBJ2-7; 13 nucleotides match TRBD2. Losses at the gene ends were 2 bases for V and 2 bases for J; bases not matched to a gene: 6. This CDR3 has 17 amino acids. CDR1 is KGHSH, CDR2 LQKENI, per germline. CDR3 sequence reads: CASSPTWTSGGPYEQYF. The CDR3 nucleotides read TGTGCCAGCTCACCAACCTGGACTAGCGGGGGCCCCTACGAGCAGTACTTC.

This clone was found a few times. DNA for the CDR3: TGTGCCAGCAGTGAAGCGGACAGGAACACTGAAGCTTTCTTT. This translates into CASSEADRNTEAFF. The chain couples TRBV6-1 to TRBJ1-1, with TRBD1 as a possible D gene (6 bases). The CDR3 runs 14 residues. Germline V gives CDR1 MNHNS, CDR2 SASEGT. Trimming cost V 0 bases and J 1 base, with 6 bases left between them.

The V gene is TRBV4-2, the J gene TRBJ2-1; 11 nucleotides align to TRBD2. Germline V gives CDR1 LGHNA, CDR2 YNFKEQ. There are 20 residues in the CDR3. V lost 0 bases, J lost 5 bases, and 15 bases stayed unmatched. The CDR3 DNA reads TGTGCCAGCAGCCAAGAGGGGGACGCACTAGCGGGGGCCATCCACAATGAGCAGTTCTTC. Its translation: CASSQEGDALAGAIHNEQFF.

The chain has TRBV7-2 and TRBJ2-7, with no clear D. Germline loops: CDR1 SGHTA, CDR2 FQGNSA. The CDR3 is 13 residues long. V was pared by 5 bases and J by 7 bases, with 15 bases between. The CDR3: CASSRATSREQYF. The CDR3 DNA reads as TGTGCCAGCAGCCGAGCCACCTCCCGGGAGCAGTACTTC.

V is TRBV11-2 and J is TRBJ2-1; no clear D gene. The CDR3 consists of 11 residues. Germline loops: CDR1 SGHAT, CDR2 FQNNGV. Trimming shortened V by 5 bases and J by 9 bases, and 8 bases separated the two germline ends. CDR3 in amino acids: CASSSSAEQFF. CDR3 in DNA: TGTGCCAGCAGCAGCAGCGCTGAGCAGTTCTTC.

This rearrangement joins TRBV4-1 to TRBJ1-2; no clear D gene. Germline lookup yields CDR1 MGHRA and CDR2 YSYEKL. CDR3 size: 14 residues. The V end was cut by 6 bases, the J end by 0 bases, with 11 bases between. CDR3 region: CASSLSTANYGYTF. In nucleotides, the CDR3 is TGCGCCAGCAGTCTTTCCACTGCTAACTATGGCTACACCTTC.

CDR3 nucleotide sequence: TGTGCCAGCAGCTTAGGGTCGGTGAACACTGAAGCTTTCTTT. Translating it yields CASSLGSVNTEAFF. The chain uses TRBV7-6 and TRBJ1-1; D uncertain. Deletions cut 1 base from V and 0 bases from J, with 6 bases between. In germline, CDR1 is SGHVS, CDR2 FNYEAQ. The CDR3 loop spans 14 amino acids.

This clone came up once. The V gene is TRBV5-1, the J gene TRBJ1-1; 7 bases map to TRBD1. V was pared by 3 bases and J by 1 base, with 6 bases of the junction left unmatched. CDR1 is SGHRS, CDR2 YFSETQ, per germline. The CDR3 has 15 amino acids. The DNA for the CDR3 is TGCGCCAGCAGCTGGGGACAGAGTCAGAACACTGAAGCTTTCTTT. Translated: CASSWGQSQNTEAFF.

In its sample, this clone was seen a few times. This chain joins TRBV7-6 and TRBJ1-4; no firm D call. The CDR3 sequence is 15 residues long. CDR1 SGHVS and CDR2 FNYEAQ come from the germline V gene. V was pared by 2 bases and J by 3 bases, with 10 bases between. CDR3 DNA sequence: TGTGCCAGCAGCTTACGCTCAGCCTCTAATGAAAAACTGTTTTTT. Protein product: CASSLRSASNEKLFF.